This is a list of T cell receptor beta chains from one sample in a study of cytomegalovirus exposure and HLA in healthy donors. The method was immunoSEQ multiplex PCR; TCRdb's version includes in-frame clones alone and lacks a portion of them. The repertoire holds roughly 150,000 clones, with roughly four fifths as singletons. Sequenced sample: PBMCs. The receptors stem from a woman under 30 in good health and CMV-seronegative. Both conserved end residues are part of each CDR3. Each record gives: V gene, J gene, CDR3 protein.

TRBV6-5	TRBJ2-3	CASSYSSTGTDTQYF
TRBV27	TRBJ2-1	CASSHRPRLAYPWDEQFF
TRBV5-1	TRBJ2-1	CASRDSGTGYNEQFF
TRBV7-3	TRBJ2-3	CASSLSGDTDTQYF
TRBV5-1	TRBJ1-5	CASSLTGTGNQPQHF
TRBV27	TRBJ2-7	CASSFSEDLAYEQYF
TRBV9	NA	CASSVGSGGSYEQYF
TRBV6-6	TRBJ2-2	CASSRSRGQGGGELFF
TRBV27	TRBJ1-2	CASSPSGGQGFYGYTF
TRBV15	TRBJ2-1	CATSSPGDWREQFF
TRBV6-5	TRBJ2-7	CASSTRNYEQYF
TRBV19	TRBJ2-6	CASSINPPGHTSFRANVLTF
TRBV6-5	TRBJ2-1	CASSPDYQPYNEQFF
TRBV27	TRBJ2-3	CASSSGGSDTQYF
TRBV27	TRBJ1-5	CAITETGPNQPQHF
TRBV19	TRBJ1-1	CASSILQGALNTEAFF
TRBV6-1	TRBJ1-4	CAGSFSTNEKLFF
TRBV6-1	TRBJ2-2	CASRRDRGRTGELFF
TRBV10-3	NA	CAISEPLSYEQYF
TRBV5-8	TRBJ1-5	CASSSQVWNQPQHF
TRBV30	TRBJ2-3	CAWSPWTSGRTDTQYF
TRBV7-8	TRBJ2-5	CASSPRQAFTKETQYF
TRBV19	TRBJ2-1	CASLGGRGWNEQFF
TRBV5-1	TRBJ1-4	CASSRRGGNEKLFF
TRBV2	TRBJ2-3	CASSDLSGRFTDTQYF
TRBV5-6	TRBJ2-3	CASSRQGVGLFTDTQYF
TRBV7-2	TRBJ2-2	CALKAGAGELFF
TRBV9	TRBJ1-6	CASSPRGVGSPLHF
TRBV6-1	TRBJ1-4	CASSSPQGVREKLFF
TRBV29-1	TRBJ1-3	CSVVGPNSGNTIYF
TRBV5-1	TRBJ2-3	CASSLLPGTVKKLSTDTQYF
TRBV9	TRBJ1-1	CASSVRDRSTEAFF
TRBV10-3	TRBJ2-1	CAISRAGAENEQFF
TRBV2	TRBJ2-2	CASNQLAVGELFF
TRBV7-9	TRBJ2-2	CASSLVVKGRTGELFF
TRBV29-1	TRBJ2-1	CSVGLAGESSYNEQFF
TRBV11-2	TRBJ2-5	CASSRQGAVGETQYF
TRBV30	TRBJ2-6	CGWGAGANVLTF
TRBV30	TRBJ1-1	CAWSARTGGDTEAFF
TRBV4-1	TRBJ2-7	CASSQEWTSVFYEQYF
TRBV19	TRBJ1-6	CASSISRGSNSPLHF
TRBV11-2	TRBJ2-3	CASSFSRFETDTQYF
TRBV7-2	TRBJ1-1	CASSLGRAGQGAAFF
TRBV6-1	TRBJ1-2	CASSELGAYGYTF
TRBV2	TRBJ2-3	CASRRLETNAYF
TRBV5-1	TRBJ1-6	CASSAGDRRSSPLHF
TRBV2	TRBJ1-4	CASSDQRDRGYEKLFF
TRBV5-4	TRBJ2-1	CASSSYSQENEQFF
TRBV12-5	TRBJ2-1	CASGSRSGGLAGGLSYNEQFF
TRBV19	TRBJ2-2	CASTLTSGGIGTGELFF
TRBV2	TRBJ1-4	CASSATGGREKLFF
TRBV7-9	TRBJ2-1	CASSFLGGAYNEQFF
TRBV4-2	TRBJ1-5	CASSQDLGGAGQPQHF
TRBV19	TRBJ1-5	CASSIRQGVNNQPQHF